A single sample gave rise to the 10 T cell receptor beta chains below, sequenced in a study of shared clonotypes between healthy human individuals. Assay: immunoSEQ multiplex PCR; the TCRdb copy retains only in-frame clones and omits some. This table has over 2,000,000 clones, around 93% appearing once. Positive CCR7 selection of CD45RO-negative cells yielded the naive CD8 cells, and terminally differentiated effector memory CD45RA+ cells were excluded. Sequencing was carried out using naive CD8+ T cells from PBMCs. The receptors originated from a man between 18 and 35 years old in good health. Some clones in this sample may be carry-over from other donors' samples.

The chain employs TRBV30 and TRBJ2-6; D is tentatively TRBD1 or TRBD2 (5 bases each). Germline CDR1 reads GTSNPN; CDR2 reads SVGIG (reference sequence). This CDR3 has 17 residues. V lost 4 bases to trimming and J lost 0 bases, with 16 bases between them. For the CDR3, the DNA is TGTGCCTGGATAGGTCCGGGGACCTTCTCTGGGGCCAACGTCCTGACTTTC. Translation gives CAWIGPGTFSGANVLTF.

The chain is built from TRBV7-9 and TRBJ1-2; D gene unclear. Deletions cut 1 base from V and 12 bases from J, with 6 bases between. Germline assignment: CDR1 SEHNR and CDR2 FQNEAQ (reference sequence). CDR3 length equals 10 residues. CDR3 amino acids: CASSLVADTF. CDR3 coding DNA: TGTGCCAGCAGCTTAGTGGCTGACACCTTC.

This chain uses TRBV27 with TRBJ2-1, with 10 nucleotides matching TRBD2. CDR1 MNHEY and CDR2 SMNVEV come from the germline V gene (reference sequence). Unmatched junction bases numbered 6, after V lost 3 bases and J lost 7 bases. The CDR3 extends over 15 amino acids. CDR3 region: CASSLASGSWNEQFF. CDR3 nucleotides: TGTGCCAGCAGTTTGGCTAGCGGGAGTTGGAATGAGCAGTTCTTC.

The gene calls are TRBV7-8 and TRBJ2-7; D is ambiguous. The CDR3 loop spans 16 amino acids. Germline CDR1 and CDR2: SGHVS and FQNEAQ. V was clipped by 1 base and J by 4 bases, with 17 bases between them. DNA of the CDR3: TGTGCCAGCAGCTTAGTTTCGGGCAGAAACCTATACGAGCAGTACTTC. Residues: CASSLVSGRNLYEQYF.

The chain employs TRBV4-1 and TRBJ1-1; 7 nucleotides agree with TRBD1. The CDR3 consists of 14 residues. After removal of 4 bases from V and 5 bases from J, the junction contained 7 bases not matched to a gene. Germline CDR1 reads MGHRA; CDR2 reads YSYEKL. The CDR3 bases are TGCGCCAGCAGCCCCGTGACAGGGCGAACTGAAGCTTTCTTT. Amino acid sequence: CASSPVTGRTEAFF.

CDR3 amino acids: CASSVDRGGLEQYF. The DNA for the CDR3 is TGTGCCAGCAGCGTGGACAGGGGGGGCCTCGAGCAGTACTTC. This chain joins TRBV9 and TRBJ2-7; TRBD1 agrees at 10 bases. The CDR3 sequence is 14 residues long. The V gene end was trimmed by 2 bases and the J gene end by 6 bases; junction bases not matched to a gene: 5. Germline values: CDR1 SGDLS, CDR2 YYNGEE.

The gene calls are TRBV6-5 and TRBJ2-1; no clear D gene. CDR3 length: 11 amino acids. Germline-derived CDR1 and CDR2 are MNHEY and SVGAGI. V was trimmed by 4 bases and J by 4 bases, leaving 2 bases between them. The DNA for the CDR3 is TGTGCCAGCAGTTGGTACAATGAGCAGTTCTTC. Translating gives CASSWYNEQFF.

The CDR3 loop is CASAVAGSPDTQYF. The CDR3, as DNA: TGTGCCAGCGCCGTGGCGGGGAGCCCAGATACGCAGTATTTT. V usage is TRBV7-9 and J usage is TRBJ2-3, with D perhaps matching TRBD2 (6 bases). The CDR3 covers 14 residues. V lost 8 bases and J lost 4, with 16 bases in between. CDR1 is SEHNR and CDR2 is FQNEAQ in the germline V gene (reference sequence).

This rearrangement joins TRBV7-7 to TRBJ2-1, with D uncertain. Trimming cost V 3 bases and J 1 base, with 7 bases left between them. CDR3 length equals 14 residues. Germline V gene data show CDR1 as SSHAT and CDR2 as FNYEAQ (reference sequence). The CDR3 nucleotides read TGTGCCAGCAGCTTTGACGGGTCCTACAATGAGCAGTTCTTC. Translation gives CASSFDGSYNEQFF.

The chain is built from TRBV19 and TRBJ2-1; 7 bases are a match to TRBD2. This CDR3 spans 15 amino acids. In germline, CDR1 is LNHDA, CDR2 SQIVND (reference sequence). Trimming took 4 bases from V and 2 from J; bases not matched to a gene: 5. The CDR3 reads CASSTTSVTYNEQFF. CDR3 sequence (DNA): TGTGCCAGTAGTACTACTAGCGTAACCTACAATGAGCAGTTCTTC.